The present T cell receptor beta chain was sequenced within a study of blood T cell repertoires in COVID-19 (TCRdb year 2020). About the full investigation: Collaborator samples came from the United States, Italy and Spain and covered acute and convalescent phases of COVID-19. The material from the prospective study consisted of cDNA or gDNA derived from T cells, B-cell-depleted T cells, or PBMCs. Deeply sampled blood TCRbeta repertoires from subjects exposed to, actively infected with, or recovered from COVID-19 were included in the dataset. The repertoires were released in a freely available public database meant as a resource for research on the immune response to SARS-CoV-2. The samples were drawn from two sources: the first 160 participants of the ongoing ImmuneRACE study, and 1,000 to 1,500 subjects contributed by 6 global collaborators. The sample metadata nearly always contained a de-identified subject ID, COVID-19 status, age in years and sex. HLA class I and class II types, where available, came from metadata supplied by the sample provider rather than from assay-based typing.

Counted from cysteine to phenylalanine, this CDR3 has 15 amino acids. The retained sequence is limited to the CDR3, 45 bases, with the frame set at the first base. CDR1 and CDR2 were assigned from the germline V gene (reference sequence) as LGHDT and YNNKEL. V and J are trimmed by 1 base and 6 bases, and the gene matches miss 5 bases of the junction. TCRbeta CDR3 regions were amplified from genomic DNA by means of the immunoSEQ Assay, a bias-controlled multiplex PCR. The original methods were these. Within the assay, amplification of reference gene primers was used to estimate how many nucleated cells each sample contained. To quantify the absolute abundance of each unique TCRbeta CDR3 rearrangement, sequence reads were collapsed and filtered. For each sample, productive Simpson clonality was calculated as the square root of Simpson's diversity index across productive rearrangements. TCRdb took over this immuneACCESS table, retaining in-frame rearrangements with V and J assigned. Such tables are incomplete; in checked studies, under half of the missing clones stem from an unresolved V gene, and the remainder is unexplained. Clone size and V and J calls were adopted from that table, with D and trimming inferred from the DNA. For this sample the table gives roughly 170,000 clones, of which about 84% were detected only once. Approximately 7.1% of the sample rests with the top ten.

Study-level results and caveats: The quantity of clinical and demographic metadata differed by source and by participant and was supplied without curation.

Note on this clone: No cognate antigen has been identified for it. No base qualities exist here, and no much larger clone lies one base off it.

The collaborating institutions used their own protocols to collect whole blood in K2EDTA tubes. Collaborator samples were shipped for TCRbeta analysis as frozen whole blood, isolated PBMCs, or DNA extracted from either sample type. The chain joins TRBV3-1 (or the pseudogene TRBV3-2) to TRBJ1-4; 7 central bases correspond to TRBD1. The receptor comes from a human donor in a cohort sampled during active COVID-19. The sequencing sample was made of peripheral blood. The DNA sequence reads TGTGCCAGCAGCCAAGGGGGGACAGCGCATGAAAAACTGTTTTTT. Its translation is CASSQGGTAHEKLFF.